The 29 T cell receptor beta chains reported below all come from one sample, sequenced in a study of blood T cell repertoires in COVID-19. Some clones are missing from TCRdb's copy, which holds only in-frame ones; the method was immunoSEQ multiplex PCR. The data contain roughly 280,000 clones, roughly 90% of them singletons. The specimen sequenced was peripheral blood. The receptor set was obtained from a man aged 25-45 years with active or convalescent COVID-19.

The chain employs TRBV5-6 and TRBJ2-3; no clear D. V shed 0 bases and J shed 6 bases, with 8 bases lying between them. This CDR3 spans 13 amino acids. From germline, CDR1 is SGHDT and CDR2 YYEEEE. The CDR3 protein is CASSLVASDTQYF. For the CDR3, the DNA is TGTGCCAGCAGCTTGGTGGCCTCGGATACGCAGTATTTT.

The chain has TRBV15 and TRBJ2-7, with D tentatively TRBD1 (5 bases). V lost 0 bases and J lost 6, with 15 bases in between. This CDR3 contains 15 residues. From germline, CDR1 is LNHNV and CDR2 YYDKDF (reference sequence). CDR3 bases: TGTGCCACCAGCAGAGATAGGGGTCCTGCTGTCGAGCAGTACTTC. Translation gives CATSRDRGPAVEQYF.

The V gene is TRBV27, the J gene TRBJ2-1; 11 bases are shared with TRBD2. Germline V gene lookup returns CDR1 MNHEY and CDR2 SMNVEV (reference sequence). CDR3 length equals 17 residues. V was pared by 4 bases and J by 5 bases, with 10 bases of the junction left unmatched. CDR3 sequence: CASSSDVGLAGNNEQFF. CDR3 coding DNA: TGTGCCAGCAGTTCAGACGTCGGACTAGCGGGTAACAATGAGCAGTTCTTC.

The chain employs TRBV3-1 (or the pseudogene TRBV3-2) and TRBJ2-7, with TRBD1 matching 10 bases. Unmatched junction bases numbered 2, after V lost 6 bases and J lost 3 bases. The germline V gene has CDR1 LGHDT and CDR2 YNNKEL (reference sequence). The CDR3 length is 13 residues. The CDR3 coding sequence is TGTGCCAGCAGGGACAGGGGGAGCTACGAGCAGTACTTC. Translating it yields CASRDRGSYEQYF.

The chain uses TRBV6-5 and TRBJ2-3; D possibly corresponds to TRBD2 (5 bases). This CDR3 contains 15 residues. Per germline, CDR1 MNHEY and CDR2 SVGAGI. Trimming shortened V by 6 bases and J by 4 bases, and 17 bases separated the two germline ends. CDR3 DNA sequence: TGTGCCAGCAGGGGGTGGCGAGCGGAATCAGATACGCAGTATTTT. Protein sequence: CASRGWRAESDTQYF.

The DNA of the CDR3 is TGCGCCAGCAGCCAAGACTTCGCGGAGGGCTACACCTTC. This sequence encodes CASSQDFAEGYTF. V and J are TRBV4-3 and TRBJ1-2; D not certain. V was trimmed by 0 bases and J by 8 bases, leaving 10 bases between them. The CDR3 loop spans 13 amino acids. Germline values: CDR1 LGHNA, CDR2 YSLEER.

This clone was counted a single time. The CDR3: CASSPSAGGSNEQFF. DNA of the CDR3: TGTGCCAGCAGCCCAAGCGCGGGGGGGTCCAATGAGCAGTTCTTC. The chain links TRBV9 to TRBJ2-1; 9 bases align to TRBD2. Per germline, CDR1 SGDLS and CDR2 YYNGEE. After removal of 4 bases from V and 6 bases from J, the junction contained 8 bases not matched to a gene. This CDR3 is 15 amino acids long.

The V and J genes are TRBV7-2 and TRBJ2-5, with unresolved D. The V end was cut by 5 bases, the J end by 5 bases, with 15 bases between. The germline gives CDR1 SGHTA, CDR2 FQGNSA. This CDR3 contains 14 residues. The CDR3 nucleotides read TGTGCCAGCAGCATACTCGGGTCCTGGGAGACCCAGTACTTC. This sequence encodes CASSILGSWETQYF.

The V and J genes are TRBV9 and TRBJ1-4; 8 nucleotides line up with TRBD1. Germline CDR1 reads SGDLS; CDR2 reads YYNGEE. V lost 3 bases and J lost 3; bases outside the gene matches: 4. This CDR3 region has 15 residues. The CDR3 sequence: CASSETTGANEKLFF. The CDR3 nucleotides are TGTGCCAGCAGCGAAACGACAGGGGCTAATGAAAAACTGTTTTTT.

The V and J genes are TRBV10-3 and TRBJ1-1; a weak D match, TRBD1 (5 bases). Looked up from germline, CDR1 is ENHRY and CDR2 is SYGVKD. V was cut by 0 bases and J by 2 bases, with 10 bases left in between. The CDR3 length is 15 residues. CDR3 sequence: CAISESGRKNTEAFF. CDR3 DNA: TGTGCCATCAGTGAGTCGGGGCGCAAAAACACTGAAGCTTTCTTT.

The table lists this clone with a few counts. The gene calls are TRBV11-2 and TRBJ2-1; 7 bases line up with TRBD2. The trim removed 1 base at V and 4 bases at J, leaving 7 bases unmatched. The CDR3 length is 16 residues. CDR1 and CDR2 from the germline V gene are SGHAT and FQNNGV. Here the CDR3 reads CASSLGLQRGYNEQFF. Written as DNA, the CDR3 is TGTGCCAGCAGCTTAGGTTTACAGCGGGGATACAATGAGCAGTTCTTC.

The chain employs TRBV4-1 and TRBJ1-6, with 8 positions matching TRBD1. The germline CDR1 and CDR2 sequences are MGHRA and YSYEKL. V shed 8 bases, J shed 9 bases, and the junction held 18 bases outside the gene matches. This CDR3 has 17 amino acids. CDR3 protein: CASRSPLQGESRSPLHF. CDR3 bases: TGCGCCAGCCGCTCCCCCCTACAGGGGGAGTCGCGTTCACCCCTCCACTTT.

V gene TRBV18 combines with J gene TRBJ2-7; perhaps TRBD1 as D (6 bases). Trimming shortened V by 5 bases and J by 2 bases, and 25 bases separated the two germline ends. Looked up from germline, CDR1 is KGHSH and CDR2 is LQKENI. This CDR3 is built from 18 residues. The CDR3 nucleotides read TGTGCCAGCTCAGCAGGGGTGGGTCGTGGGTCTTTTGCCTACGAGCAGTACTTC. Protein product: CASSAGVGRGSFAYEQYF. The full variable domain, completed using reference TRBV18 and TRBJ2-7, is NAGVMQNPRHLVRRRGQEARLRCSPMKGHSHVYWYRQLPEEGLKFMVYLQKENIIDESGMPKERFSAEFPKEGPSILRIQQVVRGDSAAYFCASSAGVGRGSFAYEQYFGPGTRLTVT.

V and J are TRBV6-1 and TRBJ1-1; tentatively, D is TRBD1 (5 bases). Trimming stripped 3 bases from V and 2 bases from J, with 13 bases between. This CDR3 is 15 amino acids long. From germline, CDR1 is MNHNS and CDR2 SASEGT. CDR3 DNA: TGTGCCAGCAGTGATATACAGGTAATCAACACTGAAGCTTTCTTT. As protein: CASSDIQVINTEAFF.

This chain joins TRBV7-8 and TRBJ2-3, with 7 bases aligning to TRBD1. Unmatched junction bases numbered 4, after V lost 1 base and J lost 0 bases. The CDR3 consists of 16 residues. Germline-derived CDR1 and CDR2 are SGHVS and FQNEAQ. The CDR3 sequence is CASSLVTGQSTDTQYF. CDR3 nucleotide sequence: TGTGCCAGCAGCTTAGTTACGGGACAGAGCACAGATACGCAGTATTTT. Using reference TRBV7-8 and TRBJ2-3 for the parts outside the CDR3, the full variable domain is GAGVSQSPRYKVAKRGQDVALRCDPISGHVSLFWYQQALGQGPEFLTYFQNEAQLDKSGLPSDRFFAERPEGSVSTLKIQRTQQEDSAVYLCASSLVTGQSTDTQYFGPGTRLTVL.

This chain uses TRBV15 with TRBJ2-7; D gene ambiguous. CDR3 length equals 13 residues. Germline-derived CDR1 and CDR2 are LNHNV and YYDKDF (reference sequence). Trimming left V 1 base short and J 3 bases short, with 7 bases between. The CDR3 loop reads CATSRVRGYEQYF. The CDR3, as DNA: TGTGCCACCAGCAGAGTTCGAGGCTACGAGCAGTACTTC.

Notes on this clone: This may arise from a read error, as a much more abundant clone is one base away. The chain uses TRBV7-3 and TRBJ1-3; no reliable D call. The CDR3 covers 11 residues. CDR1 and CDR2 from the germline V gene are SGHTA and FQGTGA. With 4 bases removed from V and 4 bases from J, the gap between germline ends came to 2 bases. DNA for the CDR3: TGTGCCAGCAGCTCGGGAAACACCATATATTTT. This encodes CASSSGNTIYF. Together with reference TRBV7-3 and TRBJ1-3, the CDR3 gives the full variable domain: GAGVSQTPSNKVTEKGKYVELRCDPISGHTALYWYRQSLGQGPEFLIYFQGTGAADDSGLPNDRFFAVRPEGSVSTLKIQRTERGDSAVYLCASSSGNTIYFGEGSWLTVV.

The rearrangement links TRBV4-1 to TRBJ2-7, with TRBD1 matching 7 bases. This CDR3 comprises 16 residues. Germline V lookup: CDR1 MGHRA, CDR2 YSYEKL. With V trimmed by 2 bases and J by 3 bases, 10 bases remained unmatched. CDR3 DNA: TGCGCCAGCAGCCAATCAACGGGACAGCGATTCTACGAGCAGTACTTC. The encoded protein is CASSQSTGQRFYEQYF.

This rearrangement joins TRBV4-2 to TRBJ2-5, with a weak D call TRBD2 (6 bases). There are 15 residues in the CDR3. CDR1 LGHNA and CDR2 YNFKEQ come from the germline V gene. V lost 4 bases, J lost 5 bases, and 17 bases lay in between. CDR3 nucleotide sequence: TGTGCCAGCAGCCCTGTACGCGGGGCCAAGGAGACCCAGTACTTC. Protein product: CASSPVRGAKETQYF.

The J gene is TRBJ2-7, the V gene TRBV4-1, with D perhaps matching TRBD1 (6 bases). Germline assignment: CDR1 MGHRA and CDR2 YSYEKL. This CDR3 spans 16 amino acids. V was pared by 3 bases and J by 1 base, with 16 bases between. The CDR3 sequence: CASSHEPTQGSYEQYF. CDR3 nucleotides: TGCGCCAGCAGCCACGAGCCCACACAGGGTTCCTACGAGCAGTACTTC.

J is TRBJ1-4 and V is TRBV2, with a tentative D call TRBD1 (6 bases). There are 15 residues in the CDR3. The V gene's germline CDR1 is SNHLY and CDR2 FYNNEI. Trimming cost V 0 bases and J 6 bases, with 11 bases left between them. The CDR3 protein is CASSEASAGDEKLFF. DNA for the CDR3: TGTGCCAGCAGTGAAGCGTCGGCAGGGGATGAAAAACTGTTTTTT.

The chain combines TRBV3-1 (or the pseudogene TRBV3-2) with TRBJ1-1; D gene uncertain. CDR1 LGHDT and CDR2 YNNKEL come from the germline V gene (reference sequence). This CDR3 comprises 12 residues. V lost 1 base and J lost 6, with 6 bases in between. This CDR3 is CASSQGQAEAFF. For the CDR3, the DNA is TGTGCCAGCAGCCAAGGACAAGCTGAAGCTTTCTTT.

In this sample, this clone turned up once. This chain joins TRBV24-1 and TRBJ2-1; 8 nucleotides agree with TRBD2. Trimming removed 3 bases from V and 9 bases from J; junction bases left unmatched: 3. The CDR3 is made up of 13 amino acids. Germline assignment: CDR1 KGHDR and CDR2 SFDVKD. The DNA of the CDR3 is TGTGCCACCAGTGATCGGACTAGCTCTGAGCAGTTCTTC. It codes for CATSDRTSSEQFF.

The CDR3 nucleotides read TGTGCCAGTAGTCCCCTGGCGGGATTGAGTGAAAAACTGTTTTTT. This gives the protein CASSPLAGLSEKLFF. The chain couples TRBV19 to TRBJ1-4; D unresolved. Trimming took 5 bases from V and 7 from J, leaving 17 bases between them. There are 15 residues in the CDR3. CDR1 and CDR2 (germline): LNHDA, SQIVND (reference sequence).

The chain joins TRBV19 to TRBJ2-3; perhaps TRBD2 as D (5 bases). Germline loops: CDR1 LNHDA, CDR2 SQIVND (reference sequence). CDR3 length: 13 residues. The germline V and J ends were trimmed by 5 bases and 6 bases, with 12 bases remaining between them. CDR3 in DNA: TGTGCCAGTAGTTACTACCGAGGGGATACGCAGTATTTT. Its protein product is CASSYYRGDTQYF.

The chain joins TRBV30 to TRBJ2-3; TRBD1 matches at 8 bases. The germline V gene has CDR1 GTSNPN and CDR2 SVGIG (reference sequence). V shed 6 bases, J shed 1 base, and the junction held 6 bases outside the gene matches. The CDR3 covers 14 residues. CDR3 protein: CACTPGQGTDTQYF. CDR3 sequence (DNA): TGTGCCTGTACCCCGGGACAGGGCACAGATACGCAGTATTTT.

The J gene is TRBJ1-1, the V gene TRBV7-9; a possible D gene is TRBD1 (5 bases). Trimming pared 0 bases from V and 1 base from J, leaving 9 bases between. In germline, CDR1 is SEHNR, CDR2 FQNEAQ (reference sequence). The CDR3 totals 15 residues. The CDR3 region has the DNA TGTGCCAGCAGCTTAGCGCTCGGGGGGAACACTGAAGCTTTCTTT. The encoded protein is CASSLALGGNTEAFF.

This clone occurred once. J is TRBJ1-4 and V is TRBV9; D is undetermined. CDR1 is SGDLS and CDR2 is YYNGEE in the germline V gene. V was shortened by 2 bases and J by 5 bases, with 13 bases between the two germline ends. The CDR3 runs 15 residues. The CDR3 DNA reads TGTGCCAGCAGCGTGAGCGGGTCGAGAAATGAAAAACTGTTTTTT. Amino acid sequence: CASSVSGSRNEKLFF. The variable domain in full, completed from reference TRBV9 and TRBJ1-4, reads DSGVTQTPKHLITATGQRVTLRCSPRSGDLSVYWYQQSLDQGLQFLIQYYNGEERAKGNILERFSAQQFPDLHSELNLSSLELGDSALYFCASSVSGSRNEKLFFGSGTQLSVL.

V and J are TRBV24-1 and TRBJ2-5; 10 nucleotides match TRBD1. The CDR3 extends over 12 amino acids. The trim removed 10 bases at V and 3 bases at J, leaving 1 base unmatched. Germline V gene sequence: CDR1 KGHDR, CDR2 SFDVKD. CDR3 coding DNA: TGTGCCACTGGGACAGGGGAAGAGACCCAGTACTTC. Encoded protein: CATGTGEETQYF.